Following are 29 T cell receptor beta chains from one sample sequenced in a study of blood T cell repertoires in COVID-19. Clones were sequenced by immunoSEQ multiplex PCR, and TCRdb holds only the in-frame ones, with some missing. This sample has approximately 250,000 clones, with roughly 86% found just once. The sample was peripheral blood. These receptors were taken from a man in his forties with active or convalescent COVID-19.

The chain is built from TRBV30 and TRBJ2-7; unclear D gene. Deletions cut 2 bases from V and 2 bases from J, with 10 bases between. From germline, CDR1 is GTSNPN and CDR2 SVGIG (reference sequence). The length of the CDR3 is 13 residues. CDR3 sequence reads: CAWSHGSTYEQYF. CDR3 nucleotides: TGTGCCTGGAGTCACGGGTCAACCTACGAGCAGTACTTC.

J is TRBJ2-1 and V is TRBV27; possibly TRBD2 for D (6 bases). Trimming took off 0 bases at V and 4 bases at J, with 10 bases between the two ends. The germline CDR1 and CDR2 sequences are MNHEY and SMNVEV (reference sequence). The CDR3 totals 15 residues. The CDR3 loop is CASSLSGGAYNEQFF. The CDR3 bases are TGTGCCAGCAGTTTATCAGGCGGGGCTTACAATGAGCAGTTCTTC.

Only a few counts were recorded for this clone. V is TRBV5-1 and J is TRBJ1-5; D is ambiguous. Germline assignment: CDR1 SGHRS and CDR2 YFSETQ. The CDR3 is 13 amino acids. Trimming stripped 0 bases from V and 4 bases from J, with 5 bases between. CDR3 amino acids: CASSLEQNQPQHF. The CDR3 region has the DNA TGCGCCAGCAGCTTGGAACAGAATCAGCCCCAGCATTTT.

The chain has TRBV6-5 and TRBJ1-1, with a possible D match to TRBD1 (6 bases). The CDR3 is 14 amino acids. V shed 5 bases and J shed 2 bases, with 12 bases lying between them. Germline assignment: CDR1 MNHEY and CDR2 SVGAGI. The chain's CDR3 is CASSRTATNTEAFF. For the CDR3, the DNA is TGTGCCAGCAGTCGGACAGCTACAAACACTGAAGCTTTCTTT.

The rearrangement joins TRBV6-6 to TRBJ1-6; possibly TRBD1 for D (6 bases). Germline loops: CDR1 MNHNY, CDR2 SVGAGI (reference sequence). V lost 6 bases, J lost 8 bases, and 11 bases lay in between. CDR3 length equals 13 residues. The CDR3 sequence is CASSLGGDSPLHF. As DNA, the CDR3 is TGTGCCAGCAGCTTAGGGGGGGATTCACCCCTCCACTTT.

The rearrangement uses TRBV7-3 and TRBJ2-1, with TRBD1 matching 8 bases. Germline-derived CDR1 and CDR2 are SGHTA and FQGTGA. With V trimmed by 5 bases and J by 5 bases, 8 bases remained unmatched. The length of the CDR3 is 15 residues. CDR3 nucleotide sequence: TGTGCCAGCAGCCCCGTTACAGGGGGACACAATGAGCAGTTCTTC. Translation gives CASSPVTGGHNEQFF.

This clone was picked up one time. This chain links TRBV19 with TRBJ1-2; D is perhaps TRBD1 (5 bases). Per germline, CDR1 LNHDA and CDR2 SQIVND (reference sequence). Trimming shortened V by 6 bases and J by 5 bases, and 10 bases separated the two germline ends. This CDR3 has 12 amino acids. CDR3 protein: CASRGTAYGYTF. The CDR3 region has the DNA TGTGCCAGTAGGGGGACTGCTTATGGCTACACCTTC.

The rearrangement links TRBV6-5 to TRBJ2-5; TRBD2 agrees at 8 bases. J was trimmed by 1 base and V by 0 bases; bases with no gene match: 4. The CDR3 is 16 residues long. The germline V gene has CDR1 MNHEY and CDR2 SVGAGI. Written as DNA, the CDR3 is TGTGCCAGCAGTTACTCGAAAGCGGGGGCCCAAGAGACCCAGTACTTC. It is translated as CASSYSKAGAQETQYF.

The chain combines TRBV5-3 with TRBJ1-5; no clear D. TRBV5-3 is classed as an ORF, of uncertain function. V was pared by 0 bases and J by 2 bases, with 6 bases between. This CDR3 spans 14 amino acids. CDR3 sequence reads: CARSLETGNQPQHF. For the CDR3, the DNA is TGTGCCAGAAGCTTGGAAACAGGCAATCAGCCCCAGCATTTT.

The V gene is TRBV18, the J gene TRBJ2-7, with 9 bases that match TRBD1. Germline CDR1 and CDR2: KGHSH and LQKENI. V trimming: 1 base; J trimming: 5 bases; junction bases outside the gene matches: 12. This CDR3 contains 17 residues. The CDR3 bases are TGTGCCAGCTCACCACTTGACAGGGGACAGGGTCTCAACGAGCAGTACTTC. This translates into CASSPLDRGQGLNEQYF.

The chain is built from TRBV5-6 and TRBJ2-3; 8 bases line up with TRBD1. The trim removed 4 bases at V and 4 bases at J, leaving 8 bases unmatched. CDR1 and CDR2 (germline): SGHDT, YYEEEE. The CDR3 consists of 15 residues. The CDR3 region is CASSLGTGIADTQYF. The CDR3 coding sequence is TGTGCCAGCAGCCTAGGGACAGGCATCGCAGATACGCAGTATTTT.

The chain recombines TRBV12-3 or TRBV12-4 with TRBJ2-7; 9 bases agree with TRBD1. Trimming took 6 bases from V and 5 from J; bases not matched to a gene: 5. This CDR3 has 13 amino acids. The CDR3 DNA is TGTGCCAGCAGCGGGACAGGGACGGACGAGCAGTACTTC. Its translation: CASSGTGTDEQYF.

The chain links TRBV12-3 or TRBV12-4 to TRBJ2-7; D gene uncertain. CDR3 length: 12 amino acids. Trimming left V 5 bases short and J 2 bases short, with 7 bases between. CDR3 DNA: TGTGCCAGCAGTCTCAGTGCCTACGAGCAGTACTTC. The encoded protein is CASSLSAYEQYF.

This chain uses TRBV29-1 with TRBJ1-2, with D tentatively TRBD1 (5 bases). V shed 7 bases and J shed 2 bases, with 11 bases lying between them. Germline-derived CDR1 and CDR2 are SQVTM and ANQGSEA. This CDR3 is built from 12 residues. The DNA of the CDR3 is TGCAGCGGGCTACAGGCGAACTATGGCTACACCTTC. It yields the protein CSGLQANYGYTF.

The gene calls are TRBV9 and TRBJ2-3; 10 bases fit TRBD2. CDR3 size: 14 residues. The V and J ends lost 0 bases and 6 bases, in that order; junction bases with no gene match: 1. Per the germline V gene, CDR1 is SGDLS and CDR2 is YYNGEE. CDR3: CASSVEREGDTQYF. The CDR3 DNA reads as TGTGCCAGCAGCGTAGAGCGGGAGGGGGATACGCAGTATTTT.

The rearrangement links TRBV15 to TRBJ2-7; D unresolved. The CDR3 totals 14 residues. V was pared by 0 bases and J by 0 bases, with 6 bases between. Germline-derived CDR1 and CDR2 are LNHNV and YYDKDF (reference sequence). The CDR3 nucleotides read TGTGCCACCAGCAGAGACACAGTCTCCTACGAGCAGTACTTC. Its translation: CATSRDTVSYEQYF.

This chain joins TRBV14 and TRBJ1-4; TRBD1 agrees at 7 bases. V dropped 0 bases and J dropped 7; count of bases not matched to a gene: 11. This CDR3 is built from 17 residues. Germline assignment: CDR1 SGHDN and CDR2 FVKESK. CDR3 sequence reads: CASSQDRFRGKTEKLFF. The CDR3 DNA follows: TGTGCCAGCAGCCAAGATAGGTTCAGGGGGAAGACTGAAAAACTGTTTTTT.

The chain links TRBV15 to TRBJ2-5; 7 bases are shared with TRBD1. V lost 2 bases, J lost 3 bases, and 3 bases stayed unmatched. CDR1 is LNHNV, CDR2 YYDKDF, per germline (reference sequence). This CDR3 is 14 amino acids long. The CDR3 here is CATSRLGTEETQYF. The CDR3 nucleotides read TGTGCCACCAGCAGACTTGGGACAGAAGAGACCCAGTACTTC.

The V call is TRBV6-5, the J call TRBJ1-2, with 7 bases matching TRBD1. Germline CDR1 and CDR2: MNHEY and SVGAGI. V lost 3 bases, J lost 4 bases, and 8 bases stayed unmatched. The CDR3 spans 15 residues. The CDR3 sequence is CASSYGAGGSYGYTF. DNA of the CDR3: TGTGCCAGCAGTTATGGGGCAGGGGGGAGCTATGGCTACACCTTC.

V gene TRBV9 combines with J gene TRBJ2-1; 8 nucleotides agree with TRBD2. The V segment lost 3 bases and the J segment 8 bases; nucleotides outside the gene matches: 4. The CDR3 extends over 13 amino acids. Germline CDR1 and CDR2: SGDLS and YYNGEE. The CDR3 reads CASSADSGDEQFF. CDR3 DNA: TGTGCCAGCAGCGCCGATAGCGGGGATGAGCAGTTCTTC.

A single count supports this clone. The rearrangement links TRBV7-2 to TRBJ1-2; tentative D call: TRBD1 (5 bases). V was pared by 1 base and J by 8 bases, with 11 bases between. This CDR3 contains 13 residues. CDR1 is SGHTA, CDR2 FQGNSA, per germline. The CDR3: CASSLGGFLGYTF. The CDR3 coding sequence is TGTGCCAGCAGCTTAGGGGGCTTTTTGGGCTACACCTTC.

The chain has TRBV4-2 and TRBJ2-1, with 7 bases that match TRBD2. The CDR3 has 13 residues. Germline V gene data show CDR1 as LGHNA and CDR2 as YNFKEQ. V lost 3 bases and J lost 6; bases outside the gene matches: 2. This CDR3 reads CASSQGGVNEQFF. CDR3 coding DNA: TGTGCCAGCAGCCAGGGGGGGGTCAATGAGCAGTTCTTC.

The gene calls are TRBV28 and TRBJ1-3; D call uncertain. The ends were cut back, 5 bases at V and 2 bases at J, with 7 bases in the middle. The CDR3 extends over 13 amino acids. CDR1 and CDR2 (germline): MDHEN, SYDVKM. CDR3 coding DNA: TGTGCCAGCAGTCTCCCTACTGGAAACACCATATATTTT. Its translation is CASSLPTGNTIYF.

The chain links TRBV7-9 to TRBJ2-7; 10 bases are a match to TRBD1. This CDR3 region has 16 residues. Unmatched junction bases numbered 12, after V lost 5 bases and J lost 5 bases. Germline CDR1 and CDR2: SEHNR and FQNEAQ (reference sequence). CDR3 protein: CASSPRQGASVDEQYF. The CDR3 DNA reads TGTGCCAGCAGCCCGAGACAGGGGGCGTCAGTCGACGAGCAGTACTTC.

The rearrangement uses TRBV30 and TRBJ1-5, with 7 bases aligning to TRBD1. The CDR3 sequence is 14 residues long. The J segment lost 7 bases and the V segment lost 2 bases, leaving 8 bases of the junction unmatched. The germline gives CDR1 GTSNPN, CDR2 SVGIG (reference sequence). The CDR3 reads CAWSFDRVGQPQHF. For the CDR3, the DNA is TGTGCCTGGAGTTTCGACAGGGTGGGACAGCCCCAGCATTTT.

The chain links TRBV6-5 to TRBJ1-4; D is uncertain. In germline, CDR1 is MNHEY, CDR2 SVGAGI. The CDR3 is made up of 13 amino acids. V lost 8 bases, J lost 4 bases, and 11 bases lay in between. CDR3: CASRGVGNEKLFF. Written as DNA, the CDR3 is TGTGCCAGCCGCGGGGTGGGTAATGAAAAACTGTTTTTT.

This chain links TRBV6-6 with TRBJ2-5; 8 bases line up with TRBD1. There are 13 residues in the CDR3. V was clipped by 4 bases and J by 5 bases; unmatched bases: 3. Germline lookup yields CDR1 MNHNY and CDR2 SVGAGI (reference sequence). The CDR3 reads CASSLDRAETQYF. CDR3 in DNA: TGTGCCAGCAGTTTGGACAGGGCCGAGACCCAGTACTTC.

This clone was counted a single time. The J gene is TRBJ2-4, the V gene TRBV21-1; the table's D call, TRBD1, was not checked against the DNA. TRBV21-1 corresponds to a pseudogene. CDR3 length equals 24 residues. The CDR3, as DNA: TGTGCCAGCAGCAGGGGGAAGGGTGGGACAGGGTACTTTTATACTGATCTAGCCAAAAACATTCAGTACTTC. It encodes CASSRGKGGTGYFYTDLAKNIQYF.

CDR3: CAISAFLLTEDNEQFF. As DNA, the CDR3 is TGTGCCATCAGTGCCTTTCTCCTGACAGAAGACAATGAGCAGTTCTTC. The chain is built from TRBV10-3 and TRBJ2-1; tentative D call: TRBD1 (5 bases). The CDR3 extends over 16 amino acids. Germline CDR1 ENHRY, CDR2 SYGVKD. Trimming removed 4 bases from V and 5 bases from J, with 18 bases in between.